Listed below are T cell receptor beta chains from one sample, sequenced in a study of cytomegalovirus exposure and HLA in healthy donors. Repertoires were generated with immunoSEQ multiplex PCR, while TCRdb's copy carries only in-frame clones and drops some. The table lists 90,000 to 130,000 clones, around 83% of them singletons, with around 23% in the top ten. The sample was PBMCs. These receptors were obtained from a man aged 30 to 45 in good health and CMV-seropositive. The CDR3 runs from the conserved cysteine through the conserved F or W. Some rows mark clone size as missing; the rest say once, few, many or name a class of expanded clone.

V gene: TRBV19
clone size: NA
CDR3 protein: CASSIALTYEQYF

V gene: TRBV29-1
clone size: NA
CDR3 protein: CSVDEGTHTF

V gene: TRBV4-1
clone size: NA
CDR3 protein: CASSQDEGTGAWLVNYGYTF

V gene: TRBV7-2
clone size: NA
CDR3 protein: CASSLLLEQPQHF

V gene: TRBV5-4
clone size: NA
CDR3 protein: CASRWGVTSTDTQYF

V gene: TRBV5-1
clone size: NA
CDR3 protein: CASSNRMVGHEQYF

V gene: TRBV10-3
clone size: NA
CDR3 protein: CAISDPGRDTEAFF

V gene: TRBV4-1
clone size: NA
CDR3 protein: CASSQRGGDSPLHF

V gene: TRBV4-1
clone size: NA
CDR3 protein: CASSHLYRGDYGYTF

V gene: TRBV2
clone size: NA
CDR3 protein: CASKWGGNQPQHF

V gene: TRBV27
clone size: NA
CDR3 protein: CASSDRGTDTQYF

V gene: TRBV28
clone size: NA
CDR3 protein: CASRRTGEGNYGYTF

V gene: TRBV7-9
clone size: NA
CDR3 protein: CASSLGLTEAFF

V gene: TRBV5-1
clone size: few
CDR3 protein: CASRYRGNTGELFF

V gene: TRBV15
clone size: NA
CDR3 protein: CATSPGLASDTQYF

V gene: TRBV30
clone size: NA
CDR3 protein: CAWSATGELFF

V gene: TRBV10-3
clone size: NA
CDR3 protein: CAISQGDTQYF

V gene: TRBV19
clone size: NA
CDR3 protein: CASTDGDFTDTQYF

V gene: TRBV6-5
clone size: NA
CDR3 protein: CASSYWDSPYNEQFF

V gene: TRBV10-3
clone size: once
CDR3 protein: CAISAGGANYGYTF

V gene: TRBV21-1
clone size: NA
CDR3 protein: CASSRPYNRVKSLNF

V gene: TRBV5-4
clone size: few
CDR3 protein: CASSRATNEKLFF

V gene: TRBV6-1
clone size: once
CDR3 protein: CASSVDTGELFF

V gene: TRBV27
clone size: NA
CDR3 protein: CASSFTSGSAQYF

V gene: TRBV5-1
clone size: NA
CDR3 protein: CASSFESGYGYTF

V gene: TRBV5-4
clone size: NA
CDR3 protein: CASSPRADTQYF

V gene: TRBV30
clone size: NA
CDR3 protein: CAWRKGGYGNQPQHF

V gene: TRBV30
clone size: NA
CDR3 protein: CAWSGTVNNEQFF

V gene: TRBV5-6
clone size: once
CDR3 protein: CASSQLATGELFF

V gene: TRBV30
clone size: few
CDR3 protein: CAWSLRSREDEQYF

V gene: TRBV29-1
clone size: NA
CDR3 protein: CSARSIGLNTEAFF

V gene: TRBV27
clone size: once
CDR3 protein: CASSSSPLLADNTGELFF

V gene: TRBV6-1
clone size: NA
CDR3 protein: CASSFDAATYGYTF

V gene: TRBV10-3
clone size: NA
CDR3 protein: CAISPTGTVNGYTF

V gene: TRBV2
clone size: NA
CDR3 protein: CASSRTGGMDNQPQHF

V gene: TRBV7-9
clone size: NA
CDR3 protein: CASSGMSGGSYEQYF

V gene: TRBV2
clone size: NA
CDR3 protein: CASSMTWGPGEQYF

V gene: TRBV5-1
clone size: NA
CDR3 protein: CASSLGPRNGYTF

V gene: TRBV9
clone size: once
CDR3 protein: CASSVGGGSSYNEQFF

V gene: TRBV2
clone size: NA
CDR3 protein: CASSEPDRGGDTQYF

V gene: TRBV6-1
clone size: NA
CDR3 protein: CASSDPGTSAYNEQFF

V gene: TRBV5-6
clone size: once
CDR3 protein: CASSWWGDRERVYGYTF